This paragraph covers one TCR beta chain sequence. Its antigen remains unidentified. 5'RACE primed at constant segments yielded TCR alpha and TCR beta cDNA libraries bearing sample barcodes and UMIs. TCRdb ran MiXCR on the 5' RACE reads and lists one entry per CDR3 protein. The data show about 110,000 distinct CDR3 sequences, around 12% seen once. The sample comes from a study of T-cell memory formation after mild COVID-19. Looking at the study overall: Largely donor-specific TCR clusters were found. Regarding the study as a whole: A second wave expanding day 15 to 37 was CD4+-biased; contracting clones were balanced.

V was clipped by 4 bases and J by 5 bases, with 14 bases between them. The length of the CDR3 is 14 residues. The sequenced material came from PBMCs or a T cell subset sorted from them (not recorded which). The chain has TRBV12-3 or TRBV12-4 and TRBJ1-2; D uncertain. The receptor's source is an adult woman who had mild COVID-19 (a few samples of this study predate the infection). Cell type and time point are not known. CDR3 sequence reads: CASSWQGSGYGYTF. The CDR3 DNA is TGTGCCAGCAGTTGGCAAGGTTCTGGATATGGCTACACCTTC.